Below are 21 T cell receptor beta chains sequenced from a single sample in a study of molecular identifiers for immune sequencing clone quantification. TCRdb fed the PCR reads into MiXCR, producing one record per CDR3 protein. The sample records about 500,000 distinct CDR3 sequences, over 20% being singletons. The sequenced sample was naive CD8+ T cells from blood, with Jurkat cell RNA spiked in. Stated subset: FACS-sorted CD8+CD4-CCR7+CD45RA+ naive T cells. These receptor sequences come from a human donor in good health. Some libraries in this study had Jurkat cell RNA spiked in.

The table lists this clonotype with a few counts. This chain links TRBV27 with TRBJ2-7; no clear D. Germline CDR1 MNHEY, CDR2 SMNVEV (reference sequence). V dropped 5 bases and J dropped 2 bases, with 10 bases sitting between them. The CDR3 is 13 amino acids. The CDR3 DNA reads as TGTGCCAGCAGTCCTCAATCTACCTACGAGCAGTACTTC. The encoded protein is CASSPQSTYEQYF.

Here the CDR3 DNA reads TGTGCCAGCAGTTACTCAGGGGTTTTCACCTATAATTCACCCCTCCACTTT. It is translated as CASSYSGVFTYNSPLHF. This chain connects TRBV6-5 to TRBJ1-6, with D possibly matching TRBD1 (5 bases). Germline V gene data show CDR1 as MNHEY and CDR2 as SVGAGI. V was clipped by 0 bases and J by 2 bases, with 11 bases between them. This CDR3 region has 17 residues.

This clonotype was seen at least ten times. The chain recombines TRBV28 with TRBJ2-7; D call uncertain. Trimming removed 2 bases from V and 3 bases from J, with 14 bases in between. This CDR3 is built from 15 residues. Germline V gene lookup returns CDR1 MDHEN and CDR2 SYDVKM. The CDR3 DNA reads TGTGCCAGCAGTTTAGTCGCAAAGCCATACTACGAGCAGTACTTC. This encodes CASSLVAKPYYEQYF.

The chain employs TRBV4-3 and TRBJ1-2, with D perhaps matching TRBD1 (5 bases). Trimming stripped 2 bases from V and 4 bases from J, with 14 bases between. From germline, CDR1 is LGHNA and CDR2 YSLEER. This CDR3 has 15 residues. Here the CDR3 DNA reads TGCGCCAGCAGCCAATCATGGGACCGTAGCTATGGCTACACCTTC. It encodes CASSQSWDRSYGYTF.

Concerning this clonotype: This may stem from a read error, because a much larger clone lies one nucleotide away. This likely comes from a read error, as the CDR3 has no conserved phenylalanine or tryptophan at its end. The rearrangement uses TRBV27 and TRBJ2-7, with 10 bases that match TRBD1. With V trimmed by 4 bases and J by 2 bases, 5 bases remained unmatched. The CDR3 is 15 residues long. The germline V gene encodes CDR1 MNHEY and CDR2 SMNVEV (reference sequence). In nucleotides, the CDR3 is TGTGCCAGCAGTTACCGGGACAGGGGTACCTACGAGCAGTACCTC. Residues: CASSYRDRGTYEQYL.

This clonotype has a count of ten or more. The chain recombines TRBV12-3 or TRBV12-4 with TRBJ1-4; TRBD1 matches 10 bases. J lost 8 bases, V lost 5 bases, and 5 bases had no gene match. The CDR3 contains 14 residues. CDR3 residues: CASSLDRGQEKLFF. The CDR3 region has the DNA TGTGCCAGCAGTCTTGACAGGGGGCAGGAAAAACTGTTTTTT.

This clonotype was observed many times. The chain carries TRBV29-1 and TRBJ2-5; D perhaps matches TRBD1 (6 bases). The CDR3 extends over 16 amino acids. V was trimmed by 6 bases and J by 5 bases, leaving 25 bases between them. Germline V gene sequence: CDR1 SQVTM, CDR2 ANQGSEA. CDR3 bases: TGCAGCGTCCCCAGACAGGCCCTGGGGCCCGCGGAGACCCAGTACTTC. This sequence encodes CSVPRQALGPAETQYF.

The CDR3 DNA follows: TGCAGCGTTTCCGTTACGGGACAGCCACTCTACGAGCAGTACTTC. This gives the protein CSVSVTGQPLYEQYF. The chain links TRBV29-1 to TRBJ2-7; TRBD1 aligns across 7 bases. CDR1 is SQVTM and CDR2 is ANQGSEA in the germline V gene. The trim removed 5 bases at V and 3 bases at J, leaving 13 bases unmatched. The CDR3 runs 15 residues.

This clonotype was observed a few times. This rearrangement joins TRBV20-1 to TRBJ2-5; weak D call: TRBD1 (6 bases). CDR1 and CDR2 (germline): DFQATT, SNEGSKA (reference sequence). Between the trimmed V and J ends, which lost 1 base and 4 bases, there was a span of 16 bases. This CDR3 contains 15 residues. The DNA for the CDR3 is TGCAGTGCTAGAGCCCTAGGACAGAATTTAGAGACCCAGTACTTC. Encoded protein: CSARALGQNLETQYF.

This clonotype was observed at least ten times. The gene calls are TRBV4-1 and TRBJ2-2; 10 bases fit TRBD1. Unmatched junction bases numbered 4, after V lost 0 bases and J lost 3 bases. The CDR3 sequence is 17 residues long. Germline CDR1 and CDR2: MGHRA and YSYEKL. The CDR3 region has the DNA TGCGCCAGCAGCCAAGATTTGGGGACAGGGGACACCGGGGAGCTGTTTTTT. Translated: CASSQDLGTGDTGELFF.

This clonotype was detected a few times. The chain combines TRBV19 with TRBJ2-6; D may be TRBD1 (6 bases). Trimming shortened V by 5 bases and J by 2 bases, and 13 bases separated the two germline ends. The CDR3 runs 16 residues. Germline CDR1 reads LNHDA; CDR2 reads SQIVND (reference sequence). CDR3 coding DNA: TGTGCCAGTAGTTTTGGGGGCAGGGCTGGGGCCAACGTCCTGACTTTC. Translating gives CASSFGGRAGANVLTF.

This clonotype showed up many times. V and J are TRBV7-3 and TRBJ2-6, with TRBD2 as a possible D gene (6 bases). Germline CDR1 reads SGHTA; CDR2 reads FQGTGA. This CDR3 is 16 amino acids long. Trimming cost V 4 bases and J 3 bases, with 13 bases left between them. The CDR3 sequence is CASSSNRGFGANVLTF. The CDR3 region has the DNA TGTGCCAGCAGCTCTAATCGGGGGTTTGGGGCCAACGTCCTGACTTTC.

To note about this clonotype: Since a much larger clone is just one base distant, this may be a read error. V and J are TRBV6-2 or TRBV6-3 and TRBJ2-7, with D perhaps being TRBD1 or TRBD2 (5 bases each). V was clipped by 2 bases and J by 9 bases, with 11 bases between them. In germline, CDR1 is MNHEY, CDR2 SVGEGT. CDR3 length equals 12 residues. The CDR3 bases are TGTGCCAGCAGTTACGGGGGAGTCGGGCAGTACTTC. Translation: CASSYGGVGQYF.

This clonotype was detected a few times. This chain uses TRBV4-3 with TRBJ1-1; perhaps TRBD1 as D (6 bases). The germline gives CDR1 LGHNA, CDR2 YSLEER. This CDR3 has 14 residues. V was clipped by 4 bases and J by 1 base, with 10 bases between them. The CDR3 here is CASSPGVANTEAFF. The CDR3 DNA reads TGCGCCAGCAGCCCAGGGGTCGCGAACACTGAAGCTTTCTTT.

Only a few counts were recorded for this clonotype. V and J are TRBV7-9 and TRBJ1-6; D remains ambiguous. Germline V gives CDR1 SEHNR, CDR2 FQNEAQ (reference sequence). CDR3 size: 17 residues. V was cut by 5 bases and J by 9 bases, with 23 bases left in between. CDR3 residues: CASSPPPNEGFTSPLHF. Here the CDR3 DNA reads TGTGCCAGCAGCCCACCCCCAAACGAGGGTTTTACTTCACCCCTCCACTTT.

This clonotype was observed at least ten times. The J gene is TRBJ2-7, the V gene TRBV27; D ambiguous. V gave up 6 bases and J gave up 5 bases, with 11 bases separating them. Germline V gene data show CDR1 as MNHEY and CDR2 as SMNVEV (reference sequence). This CDR3 comprises 12 residues. The DNA of the CDR3 is TGTGCCAGCAGCCGAGACCAACACGAGCAGTACTTC. The encoded protein is CASSRDQHEQYF.

The chain links TRBV7-6 to TRBJ2-7; a weak D match, TRBD2 (5 bases). There are 15 residues in the CDR3. V was clipped by 5 bases and J by 0 bases, with 14 bases between them. Germline V gives CDR1 SGHVS, CDR2 FNYEAQ. The CDR3 DNA is TGTGCCAGCAGCCCAGAGGGCCAACACTCCTACGAGCAGTACTTC. This sequence encodes CASSPEGQHSYEQYF.

Only a few counts were recorded for this clonotype. CDR3 bases: TGTGCCACCAGCAGTCAGACGTGGGGGGCCAACGTCCTGACTTTC. Translated, it gives CATSSQTWGANVLTF. J is TRBJ2-6 and V is TRBV15; D gene uncertain. V was trimmed by 3 bases and J by 4 bases, leaving 10 bases between them. The CDR3 has 15 residues. CDR1 is LNHNV and CDR2 is YYDKDF in the germline V gene (reference sequence).

Points on this clonotype: This CDR3 fails to terminate in the conserved phenylalanine or tryptophan, so it likely reflects a read error. V and J are TRBV7-9 and TRBJ2-7; perhaps TRBD2 as D (5 bases). This CDR3 comprises 15 residues. The V and J ends lost 1 base and 0 bases respectively, with 10 bases between them. Per the germline V gene, CDR1 is SEHNR and CDR2 is FQNEAQ (reference sequence). For the CDR3, the DNA is TGTGCCAGCAGCTTAGTTCTAGGGAGCTCCTACGAGCAGTACTCC. Protein: CASSLVLGSSYEQYS.

There are a few counts of this clonotype. The chain recombines TRBV27 with TRBJ1-1; possible D gene TRBD1, 5 bases. Trimming removed 2 bases from V and 8 bases from J, with 9 bases in between. Germline V CDR1 and CDR2: MNHEY, SMNVEV (reference sequence). The CDR3 consists of 12 residues. The CDR3: CASSLLKGEAFF. CDR3 in DNA: TGTGCCAGCAGTTTACTCAAGGGGGAAGCTTTCTTT.

There are many counts of this clonotype. The V and J genes are TRBV7-9 and TRBJ2-3; 9 bases line up with TRBD2. J lost 1 base, V lost 5 bases, and 10 bases had no gene match. The CDR3 length is 17 residues. Germline CDR1 reads SEHNR; CDR2 reads FQNEAQ (reference sequence). The CDR3 protein is CASSRPRPSGGTDTQYF. The CDR3 coding sequence is TGTGCCAGCAGCCGCCCGAGGCCTAGCGGGGGCACAGATACGCAGTATTTT.